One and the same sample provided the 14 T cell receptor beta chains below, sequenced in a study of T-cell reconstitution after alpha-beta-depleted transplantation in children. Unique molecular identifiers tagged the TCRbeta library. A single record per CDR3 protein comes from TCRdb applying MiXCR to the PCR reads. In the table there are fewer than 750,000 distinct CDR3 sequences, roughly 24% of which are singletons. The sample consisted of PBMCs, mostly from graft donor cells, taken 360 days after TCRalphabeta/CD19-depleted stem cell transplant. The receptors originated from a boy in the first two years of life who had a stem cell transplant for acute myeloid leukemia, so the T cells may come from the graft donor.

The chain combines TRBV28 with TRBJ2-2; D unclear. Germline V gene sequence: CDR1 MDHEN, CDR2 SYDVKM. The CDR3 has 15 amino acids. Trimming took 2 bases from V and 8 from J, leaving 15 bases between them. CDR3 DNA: TGTGCCAGCAGTTTACTTGAGGCTCCCCATGGGGAGCTGTTTTTT. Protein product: CASSLLEAPHGELFF.

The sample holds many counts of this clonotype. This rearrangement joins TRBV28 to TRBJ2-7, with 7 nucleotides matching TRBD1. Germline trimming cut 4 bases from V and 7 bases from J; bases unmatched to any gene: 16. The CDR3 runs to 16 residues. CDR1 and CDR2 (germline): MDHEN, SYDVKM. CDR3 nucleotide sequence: TGTGCCAGCAGTTCCAGACAGGGTTCTGGGTCGTGGGAGCAGTACGTC. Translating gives CASSSRQGSGSWEQYV.

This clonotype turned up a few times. CDR3 amino acids: CASKDTGGARGGNTIYF. CDR3 bases: TGTGCCAGCAAGGATACAGGGGGCGCGCGTGGCGGAAACACCATATATTTT. V gene TRBV6-1 combines with J gene TRBJ1-3, with TRBD1 identical over 9 bases. The germline CDR1 and CDR2 sequences are MNHNS and SASEGT. The CDR3 runs to 17 residues. Trimming took 7 bases from V and 4 from J; bases not matched to a gene: 14.

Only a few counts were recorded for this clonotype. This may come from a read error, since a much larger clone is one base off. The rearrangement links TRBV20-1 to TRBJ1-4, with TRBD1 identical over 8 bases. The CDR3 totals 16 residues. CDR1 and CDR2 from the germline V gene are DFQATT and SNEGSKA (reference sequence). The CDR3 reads CCARGPNRGGNEKLFF. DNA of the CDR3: TGCTGTGCTAGAGGCCCTAACAGGGGGGGAAATGAAAAACTGTTTTTT.

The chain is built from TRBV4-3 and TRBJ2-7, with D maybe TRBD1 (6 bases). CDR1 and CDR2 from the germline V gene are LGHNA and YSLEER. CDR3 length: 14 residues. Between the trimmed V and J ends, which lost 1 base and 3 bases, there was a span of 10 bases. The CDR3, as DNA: TGCGCCAGCAGCCAAGCTACAGGGAACTACGAGCAGTACTTC. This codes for CASSQATGNYEQYF.

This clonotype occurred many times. The CDR3: CSARGGGEQFF. The CDR3, as DNA: TGCAGTGCTAGAGGAGGAGGTGAGCAGTTCTTC. V gene TRBV20-1 combines with J gene TRBJ2-1; D is possibly TRBD2 (5 bases). Between the trimmed V and J ends, which lost 1 base and 9 bases, there was a span of 7 bases. The CDR3 sequence is 11 residues long. From germline, CDR1 is DFQATT and CDR2 SNEGSKA (reference sequence).

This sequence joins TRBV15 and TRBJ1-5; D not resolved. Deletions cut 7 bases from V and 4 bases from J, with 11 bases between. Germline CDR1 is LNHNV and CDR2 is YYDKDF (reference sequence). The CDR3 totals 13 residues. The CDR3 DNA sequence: TGTGCCACCACCCTTGGTGGAAATCAGCCCCAGCATTTT. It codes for CATTLGGNQPQHF.

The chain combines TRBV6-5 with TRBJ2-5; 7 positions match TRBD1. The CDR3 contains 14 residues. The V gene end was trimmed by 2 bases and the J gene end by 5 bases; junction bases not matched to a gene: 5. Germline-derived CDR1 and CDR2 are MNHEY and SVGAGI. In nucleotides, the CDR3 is TGTGCCAGCAGTTACGCGACAGGGCGGGAGACCCAGTACTTC. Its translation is CASSYATGRETQYF.

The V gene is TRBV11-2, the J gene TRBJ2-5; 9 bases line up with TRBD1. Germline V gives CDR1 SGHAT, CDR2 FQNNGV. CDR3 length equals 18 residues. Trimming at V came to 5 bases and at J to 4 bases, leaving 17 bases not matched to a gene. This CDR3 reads CASSHYGWSGQGGETQYF. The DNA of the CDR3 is TGTGCCAGCAGCCATTACGGGTGGTCGGGACAGGGTGGAGAGACCCAGTACTTC.

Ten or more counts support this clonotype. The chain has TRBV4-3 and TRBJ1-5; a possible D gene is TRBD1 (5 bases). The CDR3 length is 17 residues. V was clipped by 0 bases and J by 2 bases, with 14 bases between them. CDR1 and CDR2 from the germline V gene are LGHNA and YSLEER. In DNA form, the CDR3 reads TGCGCCAGCAGCCAAGATGTTTCATCGGGGGGCAATCAGCCCCAGCATTTT. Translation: CASSQDVSSGGNQPQHF.

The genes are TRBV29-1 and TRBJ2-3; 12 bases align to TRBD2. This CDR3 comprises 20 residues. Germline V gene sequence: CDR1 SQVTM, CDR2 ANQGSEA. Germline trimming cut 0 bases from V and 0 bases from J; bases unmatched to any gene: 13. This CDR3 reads CSVEDLEVLAGGGSTDTQYF. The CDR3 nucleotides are TGCAGCGTTGAAGACCTTGAAGTCCTAGCGGGGGGGGGTAGCACAGATACGCAGTATTTT.

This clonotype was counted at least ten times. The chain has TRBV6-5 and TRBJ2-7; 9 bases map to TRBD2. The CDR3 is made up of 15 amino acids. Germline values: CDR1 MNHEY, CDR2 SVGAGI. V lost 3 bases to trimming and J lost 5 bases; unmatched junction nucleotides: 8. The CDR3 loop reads CASSYIEASGDEQYF. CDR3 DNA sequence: TGTGCCAGCAGTTATATTGAGGCTAGCGGGGACGAGCAGTACTTC.

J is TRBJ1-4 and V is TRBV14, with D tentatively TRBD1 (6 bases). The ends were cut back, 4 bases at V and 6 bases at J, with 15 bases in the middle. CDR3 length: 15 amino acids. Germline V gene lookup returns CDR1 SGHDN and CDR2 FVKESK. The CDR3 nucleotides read TGTGCCAGCAGCCCACGGGACAAGGATTATGAAAAACTGTTTTTT. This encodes CASSPRDKDYEKLFF.

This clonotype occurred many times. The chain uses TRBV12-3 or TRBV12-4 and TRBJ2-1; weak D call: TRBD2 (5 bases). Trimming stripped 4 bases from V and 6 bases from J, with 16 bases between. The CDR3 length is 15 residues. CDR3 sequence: CASSYWNARGNEQFF. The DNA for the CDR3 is TGTGCCAGCAGTTATTGGAACGCCCGGGGCAATGAGCAGTTCTTC.